This T cell receptor (beta chain) derives from a study of metastatic and nonmetastatic thyroid tumors. TCRdb reassembled clones from the PCR reads with MiXCR. The sample has approximately 6,400 clones, over 2.5% seen once; the top ten hold over 15%. This CDR3 is 13 amino acids long. V was clipped by 3 bases and J by 8 bases, with 16 bases between them. CDR1 is SQVTM, CDR2 ANQGSEA, per germline. Every patient was untreated before thyroid surgery. This clone was detected many times. V is TRBV29-1 and J is TRBJ1-1, with a weak D call TRBD1 (5 bases). The sample taken for sequencing was tumor tissue. The TCR comes from a female donor with papillary thyroid cancer or a benign thyroid nodule (not recorded which). Some clones in this sample may be carry-over from other donors' samples. Here the CDR3 reads CSVDRDGSGEAFF. The CDR3, as DNA: TGCAGCGTTGACCGGGACGGGTCTGGGGAAGCTTTCTTT.